The sample holds many counts of the clone carrying this TCR beta chain. Its target is not known. CDR1 is LGHNA and CDR2 is YNFKEQ in the germline V gene. V lost 4 bases and J lost 2; bases outside the gene matches: 15. The CDR3 has 19 residues. The cDNA was generated through 5'RACE incorporating 10-nucleotide random UMIs. From 15-18 subjects, every sequencing run obtained over 190 million TCR-beta sequences. Each CDR3 protein is one row after TCRdb ran MiXCR on the 5' RACE reads. The table includes 85,000 to 110,000 distinct CDR3 sequences, 9.5% to 14% detected once. The data were obtained in a study of neurological immune-mediated disorders. Time point specified: longitudinal time-point 3. Unsorted libraries came from 2 million PBMCs stored at -80 °C. The study's findings and limits: HTLV-1-associated myelopathy displayed the greatest TCR clonal expansion, and multiple sclerosis exhibited the smallest, lower than that of healthy controls.

This clonotype was sampled from a female donor with HTLV-1-associated myelopathy (HAM/TSP). The V call is TRBV4-2, the J call TRBJ2-3; 10 positions match TRBD2. Sequencing was carried out using PBMCs. The CDR3 protein is CASSRGGASGGSYTDTQYF. The CDR3 nucleotides are TGTGCCAGCAGCCGCGGAGGGGCTAGCGGGGGATCCTACACAGATACGCAGTATTTT.